This TCR beta chain was sequenced for a study of breast tumors, draining lymph nodes, adjacent tissues. TCRdb redid the calling of the multiplex PCR reads with MiXCR, one entry per CDR3 protein. The sample has over 200,000 distinct CDR3 sequences; 32% are singletons. Axillary draining lymph nodes of breast cancer patients supplied the node samples. This clonotype was detected many times. V shed 7 bases, J shed 6 bases, and the junction held 10 bases outside the gene matches. From germline, CDR1 is DFQATT and CDR2 SNEGSKA (reference sequence). The CDR3 loop spans 13 amino acids. The source material was axillary lymph node tissue. This sequence was found in a female donor with breast cancer. Some clones in this sample may be carry-over from other donors' samples. The V call is TRBV20-1, the J call TRBJ2-7; 9 bases align to TRBD1. The CDR3 DNA follows: TGCAGTGTACCCCGGGACAGGGACCTCGAGCAGTACTTC. Amino acid sequence: CSVPRDRDLEQYF.